This T cell receptor (beta chain) was identified during a study of T cells after yellow fever vaccination. Using its own MiXCR run on the 5' RACE reads, TCRdb lists one record per CDR3 protein. The profile shows around 330,000 distinct CDR3 sequences, approximately 3.8% of them singletons. This clonotype was counted a few times. Deletions cut 4 bases from V and 1 base from J, with 5 bases between. The CDR3 contains 12 residues. Germline values: CDR1 MNHEY, CDR2 SVGEGT. V and J are TRBV6-2 or TRBV6-3 and TRBJ2-7; D call uncertain. This clonotype originated in a man younger than 35 who received the YFV17D yellow fever vaccine. The specimen was PBMCs, collected on the day of the yellow fever booster vaccination. CDR3 in DNA: TGTGCCAGCAGTTTTACATCCTACGAGCAGTACTTC. Translated, it gives CASSFTSYEQYF.